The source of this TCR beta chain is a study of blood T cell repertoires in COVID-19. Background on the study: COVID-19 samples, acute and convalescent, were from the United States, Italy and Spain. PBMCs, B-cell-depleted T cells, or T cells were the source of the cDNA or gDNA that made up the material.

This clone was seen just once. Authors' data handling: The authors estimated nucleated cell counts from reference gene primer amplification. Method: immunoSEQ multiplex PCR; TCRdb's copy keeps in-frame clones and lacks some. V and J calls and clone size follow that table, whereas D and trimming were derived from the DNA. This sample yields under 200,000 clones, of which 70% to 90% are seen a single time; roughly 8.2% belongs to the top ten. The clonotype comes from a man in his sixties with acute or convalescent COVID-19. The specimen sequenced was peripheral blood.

The CDR3 region is CASSLARDIYGYTF. Here the CDR3 DNA reads TGTGCCAGCTCACTTGCCAGGGACATCTATGGCTACACCTTC. The J gene is TRBJ1-2, the V gene TRBV18, with D possibly TRBD1 on 6 matching bases. Trimming cost V 4 bases and J 4 bases, with 13 bases left between them. From germline, CDR1 is KGHSH and CDR2 LQKENI. This CDR3 is 14 amino acids long.